These 27 T cell receptor beta chains came from one sample sequenced in a study of CD8 T cells in ankylosing spondylitis. Each CDR3 protein gets one entry after TCRdb re-called the 5' RACE reads with MiXCR. The table has tens of thousands of distinct CDR3 sequences, approximately 5.3% seen once. Sample: blood, either unsorted or a sorted T cell fraction (not recorded which). All receptors come from a male donor with ankylosing spondylitis or in good health (not recorded which).

This clonotype has a count of ten or more. This sequence joins TRBV12-3 or TRBV12-4 and TRBJ2-7; D might be TRBD2 (5 bases). V was clipped by 3 bases and J by 0 bases, with 6 bases between them. The CDR3 loop spans 13 amino acids. The CDR3 region has the DNA TGTGCCAGCAGTTTCGGGGTCTCCTACGAGCAGTACTTC. It codes for CASSFGVSYEQYF.

The genes are TRBV3-1 and TRBJ2-7; possible D gene TRBD1, 6 bases. The CDR3 is 16 residues long. V was shortened by 6 bases and J by 5 bases, with 23 bases between the two germline ends. Germline V gene data show CDR1 as LGHDT and CDR2 as YNNKEL (reference sequence). CDR3 sequence (DNA): TGTGCCAGCAGTTCGCGACGGGACACCCTTCCCGACGAGCAGTACTTC. This encodes CASSSRRDTLPDEQYF.

This clonotype has a count of ten or more. The V call is TRBV7-3, the J call TRBJ2-3; 7 bases align to TRBD2. This CDR3 spans 16 amino acids. Germline assignment: CDR1 SGHTA and CDR2 FQGTGA. The V segment lost 3 bases and the J segment 7 bases; nucleotides outside the gene matches: 13. This CDR3 is CASSFPGLLRPHTQYF. The CDR3 DNA reads TGTGCCAGCAGCTTCCCGGGACTACTCCGACCACATACGCAGTATTTT.

This clonotype was picked up many times. The rearrangement links TRBV5-1 to TRBJ1-2, with D uncertain. The germline CDR1 and CDR2 sequences are SGHRS and YFSETQ. The CDR3 sequence is 14 residues long. The V gene lost 4 bases and the J gene lost 5 bases, with 15 bases spanning the gap. The DNA for the CDR3 is TGCGCCAGCAGCCCCGGGAGCCTCCTTTATGGCTACACCTTC. Translating it yields CASSPGSLLYGYTF. The full variable domain, with the rest looked up from reference TRBV5-1 and TRBJ1-2, is KAGVTQTPRYLIKTRGQQVTLSCSPISGHRSVSWYQQTPGQGLQFLFEYFSETQRNKGNFPGRFSGRQFSNSRSEMNVSTLELGDSALYLCASSPGSLLYGYTFGSGTRLTVV.

Many counts were recorded for this clonotype. The chain joins TRBV6-5 to TRBJ2-7; D remains ambiguous. CDR3 length: 12 amino acids. The germline CDR1 and CDR2 sequences are MNHEY and SVGAGI. Deletions cut 7 bases from V and 1 base from J, with 8 bases between. The CDR3 region has the DNA TGTGCCAGCACCGGACCTTCCTACGAGCAGTACTTC. The encoded protein is CASTGPSYEQYF.

This clonotype was observed at least ten times. This chain connects TRBV30 to TRBJ1-5; 8 bases match TRBD1. V lost 2 bases and J lost 7; bases outside the gene matches: 7. The CDR3 is made up of 14 amino acids. Germline V lookup: CDR1 GTSNPN, CDR2 SVGIG (reference sequence). The CDR3 DNA reads TGTGCCTGGAGTCCCGGGACAGGTAACCAGCCCCAGCATTTT. Its translation is CAWSPGTGNQPQHF.

The table lists this clonotype with many counts. The V and J genes are TRBV5-6 and TRBJ2-7; TRBD1 aligns across 8 bases. The CDR3 covers 17 residues. The trim removed 0 bases at V and 0 bases at J, leaving 8 bases unmatched. Germline V gene lookup returns CDR1 SGHDT and CDR2 YYEEEE. The CDR3 DNA is TGTGCCAGCAGCTTGGGTGTTATAGGACAGGGCTCCTACGAGCAGTACTTC. Translating gives CASSLGVIGQGSYEQYF. Looking up the rest from reference TRBV5-6 and TRBJ2-7 gives the full variable domain: DAGVTQSPTHLIKTRGQQVTLRCSPKSGHDTVSWYQQALGQGPQFIFQYYEEEERQRGNFPDRFSGHQFPNYSSELNVNALLLGDSALYLCASSLGVIGQGSYEQYFGPGTRLTVT.

The table lists this clonotype with many counts. The chain links TRBV28 to TRBJ2-7; D is unclear. The V gene's germline CDR1 is MDHEN and CDR2 SYDVKM. This CDR3 comprises 14 residues. Trimming shortened V by 4 bases and J by 1 base, and 11 bases separated the two germline ends. The chain's CDR3 is CASSSNIPSYEQYF. The CDR3 DNA reads TGTGCCAGCAGTTCTAACATTCCATCCTACGAGCAGTACTTC. The full variable domain, completed using reference TRBV28 and TRBJ2-7, is DVKVTQSSRYLVKRTGEKVFLECVQDMDHENMFWYRQDPGLGLRLIYFSYDVKMKEKGDIPEGYSVSREKKERFSLILESASTNQTSMYLCASSSNIPSYEQYFGPGTRLTVT.

This clonotype came up a few times. CDR3 in DNA: TGTGCCAGCAGCCCCGACTGGGACTATGGCTACACCTTC. Translating it yields CASSPDWDYGYTF. The rearrangement joins TRBV7-2 to TRBJ1-2; D not certain. Germline V gene lookup returns CDR1 SGHTA and CDR2 FQGNSA. CDR3 length: 13 amino acids. V was shortened by 5 bases and J by 3 bases, with 10 bases between the two germline ends.

This clonotype was seen at least ten times. The V call is TRBV12-3 or TRBV12-4, the J call TRBJ2-3; D remains ambiguous. This CDR3 contains 11 residues. The germline V and J ends were trimmed by 7 bases and 4 bases, with 6 bases remaining between them. CDR3 sequence reads: CASNRADTQYF. CDR3 bases: TGTGCCAGCAACCGGGCAGATACGCAGTATTTT.

This clonotype came up many times. This chain joins TRBV7-8 and TRBJ2-7, with D unresolved. The CDR3 contains 13 residues. Germline CDR1 reads SGHVS; CDR2 reads FQNEAQ. With 5 bases removed from V and 0 bases from J, the gap between germline ends came to 8 bases. The CDR3 DNA reads TGTGCCAGCAGCCCACCCGACTCCTACGAGCAGTACTTC. It specifies CASSPPDSYEQYF. Full variable domain (outside the CDR3, taken from reference TRBV7-8 and TRBJ2-7): GAGVSQSPRYKVAKRGQDVALRCDPISGHVSLFWYQQALGQGPEFLTYFQNEAQLDKSGLPSDRFFAERPEGSVSTLKIQRTQQEDSAVYLCASSPPDSYEQYFGPGTRLTVT.

Only one count was recorded for this clonotype. A much larger clone differs from this one at a single base, so this may be a read error. This CDR3 is CAIASTGSGQSQHF. Here the CDR3 DNA reads TGTGCCATTGCATCGACAGGGTCTGGACAGTCCCAGCATTTT. This chain links TRBV2 with TRBJ1-5; TRBD1 agrees at 7 bases. CDR3 length: 14 amino acids. Germline-derived CDR1 and CDR2 are SNHLY and FYNNEI. The V gene end was trimmed by 10 bases and the J gene end by 11 bases; junction bases not matched to a gene: 17.

This clonotype was detected many times. The chain uses TRBV21-1 and TRBJ1-4; the table gives TRBD1 as D, unverified against the DNA. TRBV21-1 is designated a pseudogene. The CDR3 contains 17 residues. Here the CDR3 reads CASSKARRGLINEKLFF. CDR3 in DNA: TGTGCCAGCAGCAAAGCGAGAAGGGGGCTGATTAATGAAAAACTGTTTTTT.

About this clonotype itself: Because the CDR3 is missing its conserved closing phenylalanine or tryptophan, this is likely a read error. The CDR3 is CSARQILTSGVRETQYY. The CDR3 nucleotides are TGCAGTGCTAGACAGATCCTGACTAGCGGGGTACGAGAGACCCAGTACTAC. The chain is built from TRBV20-1 and TRBJ2-5; TRBD2 matches at 11 bases. Germline V gene sequence: CDR1 DFQATT, CDR2 SNEGSKA (reference sequence). The CDR3 extends over 17 amino acids. Unmatched junction bases numbered 12, after V lost 2 bases and J lost 4 bases.

The chain is built from TRBV5-4 and TRBJ2-1; TRBD2 matches 14 bases. Germline values: CDR1 SGHNT, CDR2 YYREEE (reference sequence). V gave up 0 bases and J gave up 9 bases; unmatched junction bases: 2. This CDR3 region has 15 residues. Here the CDR3 reads CASSLGTSGGSEQFF. The CDR3, as DNA: TGTGCCAGCAGCTTGGGGACTAGCGGGGGGAGTGAGCAGTTCTTC.

This clonotype was detected only a few times. The chain couples TRBV4-2 to TRBJ2-7, with 11 bases matching TRBD2. Germline lookup yields CDR1 LGHNA and CDR2 YNFKEQ. The CDR3 is 15 amino acids. Trimming at V came to 0 bases and at J to 12 bases, leaving 10 bases not matched to a gene. CDR3 sequence (DNA): TGTGCCAGCAGCCAAGATTCGGCTAGCGGGGGGCCGAGGTACTTC. Translated: CASSQDSASGGPRYF.

This clonotype was picked up many times. V is TRBV15 and J is TRBJ1-2; unclear D gene. The V end lost 0 bases, the J end lost 9 bases, and 8 bases lay between the germline ends. CDR3 size: 12 residues. Per the germline V gene, CDR1 is LNHNV and CDR2 is YYDKDF (reference sequence). The CDR3 reads CATSRDLESYTF. CDR3 DNA: TGTGCCACCAGCAGAGATCTGGAGAGCTACACCTTC.

The chain carries TRBV27 and TRBJ2-7, with 8 bases identical to TRBD1. Germline CDR1 and CDR2: MNHEY and SMNVEV (reference sequence). The CDR3 is 15 residues long. The V segment lost 4 bases and the J segment 0 bases; nucleotides outside the gene matches: 5. The CDR3: CASSSGQDYSYEQYF. The CDR3 DNA reads as TGTGCCAGCAGTTCGGGACAGGATTACTCCTACGAGCAGTACTTC.

In this sample, this clonotype turned up many times. The chain uses TRBV20-1 and TRBJ2-3, with 11 bases identical to TRBD2. V shed 5 bases and J 1 base; nucleotides not matched to a gene: 5. CDR1 DFQATT and CDR2 SNEGSKA come from the germline V gene (reference sequence). This CDR3 region has 15 residues. This CDR3 is CSAPPGLAGTDTQYF. CDR3 nucleotide sequence: TGCAGTGCTCCTCCGGGACTAGCGGGCACAGATACGCAGTATTTT.

This clonotype was seen ten or more times. This chain links TRBV10-3 with TRBJ1-6; a weak D match, TRBD1 (6 bases). Germline CDR1 is ENHRY and CDR2 is SYGVKD. The CDR3 has 15 amino acids. V was pared by 10 bases and J by 0 bases, with 13 bases between. The CDR3 region is CATVGTRSYNSPLHF. DNA for the CDR3: TGTGCCACCGTGGGGACACGCTCCTATAATTCACCCCTCCACTTT.

The sample holds many counts of this clonotype. J is TRBJ1-2 and V is TRBV12-3 or TRBV12-4; TRBD1 matches 11 bases. Unmatched junction bases numbered 7, after V lost 5 bases and J lost 2 bases. This CDR3 spans 16 amino acids. The CDR3 bases are TGTGCCAGCAGTCCTGGACAGGGGGCGAAGAACTATGGCTACACCTTC. Protein: CASSPGQGAKNYGYTF.

The table lists this clonotype with many counts. The chain is built from TRBV5-1 and TRBJ1-5, with a weak D call TRBD1 (5 bases). Per germline, CDR1 SGHRS and CDR2 YFSETQ. The V end was cut by 0 bases, the J end by 1 base, with 8 bases between. The CDR3 contains 15 residues. CDR3 in amino acids: CASSLAPGSNQPQHF. The CDR3 DNA reads TGCGCCAGCAGCTTGGCTCCAGGGAGCAATCAGCCCCAGCATTTT. Together with reference TRBV5-1 and TRBJ1-5, the CDR3 gives the full variable domain: KAGVTQTPRYLIKTRGQQVTLSCSPISGHRSVSWYQQTPGQGLQFLFEYFSETQRNKGNFPGRFSGRQFSNSRSEMNVSTLELGDSALYLCASSLAPGSNQPQHFGDGTRLSIL.

This clonotype showed up many times. V and J are TRBV5-1 and TRBJ2-7, with D hard to call. The CDR3 consists of 13 residues. V dropped 1 base and J dropped 4 bases, with 9 bases sitting between them. Germline-derived CDR1 and CDR2 are SGHRS and YFSETQ. CDR3 nucleotide sequence: TGCGCCAGCAGCTTGAACGGGCCTTACGAGCAGTACTTC. It yields the protein CASSLNGPYEQYF.

This chain uses TRBV20-1 with TRBJ2-1; no clear D gene. The length of the CDR3 is 16 residues. Germline values: CDR1 DFQATT, CDR2 SNEGSKA (reference sequence). Trimming left V 2 bases short and J 6 bases short, with 20 bases between. CDR3 nucleotide sequence: TGCAGTGCTAGATCCTACGCGGCTACTCCTTGCAATGAGCAGTTCTTC. Protein sequence: CSARSYAATPCNEQFF.

This clonotype has ten or more counts. The V call is TRBV12-3 or TRBV12-4, the J call TRBJ2-7; TRBD1 matches 8 bases. The J segment lost 4 bases and the V segment lost 6 bases, leaving 11 bases of the junction unmatched. CDR3 size: 15 residues. This CDR3 reads CASSLAPGQAYEQYF. The CDR3 DNA follows: TGTGCCAGCAGCCTAGCCCCGGGACAGGCATACGAGCAGTACTTC.

This clonotype was detected many times. The chain joins TRBV18 to TRBJ2-7, with TRBD1 matching over 7 bases. V trimming: 5 bases; J trimming: 5 bases; junction bases outside the gene matches: 12. The CDR3 has 15 residues. The germline gives CDR1 KGHSH, CDR2 LQKENI. CDR3 in amino acids: CASSTGTALFDEQYF. The CDR3 DNA reads TGTGCCAGCTCAACCGGGACAGCGCTGTTCGACGAGCAGTACTTC.

As to this clonotype: Since a much larger clone is just one base distant, this may be a read error. The conserved closing phenylalanine or tryptophan is absent in this CDR3, likely reflecting a read error. The chain couples TRBV7-9 to TRBJ2-7, with TRBD1 as a possible D gene (5 bases). Germline CDR1 SEHNR, CDR2 FQNEAQ (reference sequence). This CDR3 region has 11 residues. Trimming cost V 7 bases and J 5 bases, with 9 bases left between them. The CDR3 DNA reads TGTGCCAGCACCCCAGGGAACGAGCAGTACTAC. Its translation: CASTPGNEQYY.